By sample fraction, the clone carrying this T cell receptor (beta chain) is medium-sized. Its antigen is unknown. The sample belongs to a study of OX40 agonist ivuxolimab in advanced cancers. V lost 4 bases and J lost 4; bases outside the gene matches: 6. Germline CDR1 and CDR2: LGHNA and YSLEER. CDR3 length equals 15 residues. Broader study findings: Antigen specificity remained undetermined for the expanded peripheral T cells. In general, CD8+ T cells held more expanded clones than CD4+ did, on average.

TCRdb's copy holds only in-frame clones and misses some; the assay was immunoSEQ multiplex PCR. The table lists about 9,500 clones, about 66% of them singletons. The sample consisted of CD4+ or CD8+ T cells sorted from blood, taken in a trial of the OX40 agonist ivuxolimab. This TCR came from an adult with an advanced solid tumor such as melanoma, head and neck, liver or kidney cancer. V gene TRBV4-3 combines with J gene TRBJ2-7, with 11 nucleotides matching TRBD2. The CDR3 DNA is TGCGCCAGCAGCCCCGGGACTAGCGGAACGTACGAGCAGTACTTC. This sequence encodes CASSPGTSGTYEQYF.